This TCR beta chain appears in the sequencing data of a study of shared clonotypes between healthy human individuals. The method was immunoSEQ multiplex PCR; TCRdb's version includes in-frame clones alone and lacks a portion of them. The repertoire consists of about 450,000 clones, with 79% occurring once and the leading ten covering roughly an eighth. V lost 0 bases and J lost 6, with 9 bases in between. The CDR3 length is 14 residues. Germline V gene data show CDR1 as SGHAT and CDR2 as FQNNGV. The study drew its donors from healthy HIV-negative adults without recent acute infections or vaccinations.

Sequencing was carried out using PBMCs. This clonotype was sampled from a woman aged 35 to 49 in good health. Some clones in this sample may be carry-over from other donors' samples. The gene calls are TRBV11-2 and TRBJ2-1; D gene uncertain. The CDR3 loop reads CASSLEVPVNEQFF. The CDR3 nucleotides are TGTGCCAGCAGCTTAGAGGTCCCGGTCAATGAGCAGTTCTTC.